Following are 17 T cell receptor beta chains from one sample sequenced in a study of T cell repertoires in cytomegalovirus infection. TCRdb ran MiXCR on the reads and lists one entry per CDR3 protein. Of roughly 230,000 distinct CDR3 sequences in the sample, about 12% were seen once. Sequenced sample: PBMCs. The origin of the receptors is a human donor in good health (CMV status not recorded). Some clones in this sample may be carry-over from other donors' samples.

This chain joins TRBV15 and TRBJ2-1; no definite D call. The CDR3 spans 18 residues. The V and J ends lost 0 bases and 6 bases respectively, with 21 bases between them. Looked up from germline, CDR1 is LNHNV and CDR2 is YYDKDF (reference sequence). In nucleotides, the CDR3 is TGTGCCACCAGCAGAGATCTGCTGGGCAGAGATTACCCCAATGAGCAGTTCTTC. This gives the protein CATSRDLLGRDYPNEQFF.

The rearrangement joins TRBV20-1 to TRBJ2-1, with D hard to call. This CDR3 is 14 amino acids long. Germline lookup yields CDR1 DFQATT and CDR2 SNEGSKA (reference sequence). V was clipped by 6 bases and J by 6 bases, with 18 bases between them. CDR3 sequence reads: CSARPVGLFNEQFF. CDR3 in DNA: TGCAGTGCCCGACCGGTCGGGCTGTTCAATGAGCAGTTCTTC.

This clonotype was counted between two and nine times. The V call is TRBV28, the J call TRBJ1-1; no firm D call. The CDR3 length is 11 residues. V dropped 5 bases and J dropped 9 bases, with 10 bases sitting between them. The germline V gene has CDR1 MDHEN and CDR2 SYDVKM. Written as DNA, the CDR3 is TGTGCCAGCAGTAACGCAGTGCAAGCTTTCTTT. Protein: CASSNAVQAFF.

Ten or more counts support this clonotype. This sequence joins TRBV28 and TRBJ1-1; no clear D. This CDR3 spans 14 amino acids. Trimming stripped 3 bases from V and 0 bases from J, with 8 bases between. CDR1 and CDR2 (germline): MDHEN, SYDVKM. CDR3 sequence reads: CASSLRGLNTEAFF. In nucleotides, the CDR3 is TGTGCCAGCAGTTTGAGAGGATTGAACACTGAAGCTTTCTTT.

This clonotype has a count of ten or more. The CDR3 reads CAISESGTGSGNTIYF. Written as DNA, the CDR3 is TGTGCCATCAGTGAGTCGGGGACAGGCTCTGGAAACACCATATATTTT. The chain has TRBV10-3 and TRBJ1-3; 8 positions match TRBD1. The germline V gene encodes CDR1 ENHRY and CDR2 SYGVKD. V dropped 0 bases and J dropped 0; count of bases not matched to a gene: 1. CDR3 length equals 16 residues.

Many counts were recorded for this clonotype. The chain employs TRBV7-2 and TRBJ2-5, with TRBD1 identical over 8 bases. This CDR3 region has 15 residues. Germline V gives CDR1 SGHTA, CDR2 FQGNSA. After removal of 4 bases from V and 1 base from J, the junction contained 5 bases not matched to a gene. CDR3 nucleotide sequence: TGTGCCAGCAGCTACTCCGGGACAGGCCAAGAGACCCAGTACTTC. Amino acid sequence: CASSYSGTGQETQYF.

In this sample, this clonotype turned up many times. The rearrangement joins TRBV29-1 to TRBJ2-7; 8 bases map to TRBD2. Per germline, CDR1 SQVTM and CDR2 ANQGSEA. This CDR3 has 14 amino acids. V shed 2 bases, J shed 6 bases, and the junction held 9 bases outside the gene matches. The chain's CDR3 is CSVERWREAGEQYF. The CDR3 DNA follows: TGCAGCGTTGAACGCTGGCGGGAGGCCGGCGAGCAGTACTTC.

The CDR3 spells CASTETGGVTEAFF. CDR3 in DNA: TGTGCCAGCACCGAAACGGGGGGCGTCACTGAAGCTTTCTTT. The J gene is TRBJ1-1, the V gene TRBV25-1; maybe TRBD1 (6 bases). The CDR3 spans 14 residues. V was cut by 7 bases and J by 4 bases, with 16 bases left in between. Germline CDR1 reads MGHDK; CDR2 reads SYGVNS.

Ten or more counts support this clonotype. This rearrangement joins TRBV7-2 to TRBJ2-3, with D perhaps matching TRBD2 (5 bases). V was clipped by 2 bases and J by 0 bases, with 12 bases between them. CDR1 and CDR2 (germline): SGHTA, FQGNSA. The CDR3 is 16 amino acids. The CDR3 DNA is TGTGCCAGCAGCTTACTCAGCGGTTTTAGCACAGATACGCAGTATTTT. This codes for CASSLLSGFSTDTQYF.

There are a few counts of this clonotype. The rearrangement links TRBV7-6 to TRBJ2-7; 7 bases match TRBD2. The CDR3 is made up of 14 amino acids. Germline V CDR1 and CDR2: SGHVS, FNYEAQ. After removal of 3 bases from V and 2 bases from J, the junction contained 4 bases not matched to a gene. Written as DNA, the CDR3 is TGTGCCAGCAGCTTCAGTGGGAGGGCCTACGAGCAGTACTTC. This gives the protein CASSFSGRAYEQYF.

The rearrangement links TRBV20-1 to TRBJ1-5; 8 bases match TRBD1. J gave up 11 bases and V 6 bases, and 18 bases lay outside the gene matches. This CDR3 has 15 residues. From germline, CDR1 is DFQATT and CDR2 SNEGSKA (reference sequence). The CDR3 DNA reads TGCAGTGCAGAAGGGGGGACAGGCCGATTCGTGTCCCAGCATTTT. The encoded protein is CSAEGGTGRFVSQHF.

This clonotype was picked up many times. The genes are TRBV6-2 or TRBV6-3 and TRBJ2-7, with D perhaps TRBD2 (6 bases). The germline V gene has CDR1 MNHEY and CDR2 SVGEGT. This CDR3 is 13 amino acids long. V was pared by 5 bases and J by 3 bases, with 11 bases between. CDR3 sequence reads: CASSPGTRYEQYF. CDR3 DNA sequence: TGTGCCAGCAGTCCTGGGACTCGCTACGAGCAGTACTTC.

This clonotype was counted many times. The chain is built from TRBV19 and TRBJ2-5; D not resolved. This CDR3 comprises 15 residues. The germline V gene encodes CDR1 LNHDA and CDR2 SQIVND (reference sequence). Trimming took off 3 bases at V and 1 base at J, with 12 bases between the two ends. This chain's CDR3 is CASSIEASIQETQYF. CDR3 nucleotides: TGTGCCAGTAGTATCGAAGCATCTATCCAAGAGACCCAGTACTTC. Filled out from reference TRBV19 and TRBJ2-5, the complete variable domain reads DGGITQSPKYLFRKEGQNVTLSCEQNLNHDAMYWYRQDPGQGLRLIYYSQIVNDFQKGDIAEGYSVSREKKESFPLTVTSAQKNPTAFYLCASSIEASIQETQYFGPGTRLLVL.

Here the CDR3 DNA reads TGCAGCGTCCTGGGGCGGAGCTCCTACGAGCAGTACTTC. It specifies CSVLGRSSYEQYF. The rearrangement links TRBV29-1 to TRBJ2-7; weak D call: TRBD1 (5 bases). Trimming stripped 6 bases from V and 0 bases from J, with 12 bases between. Germline V gene sequence: CDR1 SQVTM, CDR2 ANQGSEA. This CDR3 comprises 13 residues.

The rearrangement uses TRBV5-4 and TRBJ2-7; TRBD2 is a possible D gene (7 bases). From germline, CDR1 is SGHNT and CDR2 YYREEE (reference sequence). Between the trimmed V and J ends, which lost 4 bases and 5 bases, there was a span of 19 bases. The CDR3 has 15 amino acids. For the CDR3, the DNA is TGTGCCAGCAGCCCCCAGGGGCGGGAGAGCCACGAGCAGTACTTC. This gives the protein CASSPQGRESHEQYF.

This clonotype appeared many times. The rearrangement links TRBV7-9 to TRBJ1-5; D not resolved. V was clipped by 11 bases and J by 3 bases, with 14 bases between them. The CDR3 sequence is 13 residues long. The germline V gene encodes CDR1 SEHNR and CDR2 FQNEAQ (reference sequence). CDR3 DNA sequence: TGTGCCGACTTCAGGCAGCTCAATCAGCCCCAGCATTTT. This encodes CADFRQLNQPQHF.

This clonotype appeared a few times. This sequence joins TRBV28 and TRBJ2-5; TRBD2 matches 7 bases. This CDR3 comprises 16 residues. The V gene end was trimmed by 2 bases and the J gene end by 2 bases; junction bases not matched to a gene: 8. The V gene's germline CDR1 is MDHEN and CDR2 SYDVKM. CDR3 nucleotide sequence: TGTGCCAGCAGTTTACGGGCAGGGAGGGGACAAGAGACCCAGTACTTC. Its translation: CASSLRAGRGQETQYF.